This T cell receptor (beta chain) appears in the sequencing data of a study of shared clonotypes between healthy human individuals. As defined, naive CD8 cells were CD45RO-negative and positively selected for CCR7, with terminally differentiated effector memory CD45RA+ cells excluded. On sorted subsets, replicate PCRs used about 200 ng DNA, or 25,000 to 35,000 T cell genomes. Method: immunoSEQ multiplex PCR; TCRdb's copy keeps in-frame clones and lacks some. The sample contains roughly 2 million clones, roughly 95% of which appear only once. Germline CDR1 MDHEN, CDR2 SYDVKM. The CDR3 has 18 residues. Trimming at V came to 2 bases and at J to 6 bases, leaving 16 bases not matched to a gene.

This chain uses TRBV28 with TRBJ1-2; TRBD1 matches at 9 bases. The sequencing input was naive CD8+ T cells sorted from blood. This sequence originates from a man between 18 and 29 years old in good health. The CDR3 region has the DNA TGTGCCAGCAGTTTACCCTACCGGACAGGGGTAAATGGAGATGGCTACACCTTC. It is translated as CASSLPYRTGVNGDGYTF.